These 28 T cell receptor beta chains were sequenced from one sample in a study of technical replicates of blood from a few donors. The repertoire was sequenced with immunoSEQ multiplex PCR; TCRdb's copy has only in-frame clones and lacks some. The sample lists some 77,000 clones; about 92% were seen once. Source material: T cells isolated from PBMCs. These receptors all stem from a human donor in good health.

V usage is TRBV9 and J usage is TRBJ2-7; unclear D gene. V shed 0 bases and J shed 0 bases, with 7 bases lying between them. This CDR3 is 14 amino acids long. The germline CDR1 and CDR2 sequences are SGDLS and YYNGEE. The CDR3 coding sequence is TGTGCCAGCAGCGTAGGTGAGAGCTCCTACGAGCAGTACTTC. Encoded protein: CASSVGESSYEQYF. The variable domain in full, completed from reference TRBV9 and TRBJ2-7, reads DSGVTQTPKHLITATGQRVTLRCSPRSGDLSVYWYQQSLDQGLQFLIQYYNGEERAKGNILERFSAQQFPDLHSELNLSSLELGDSALYFCASSVGESSYEQYFGPGTRLTVT.

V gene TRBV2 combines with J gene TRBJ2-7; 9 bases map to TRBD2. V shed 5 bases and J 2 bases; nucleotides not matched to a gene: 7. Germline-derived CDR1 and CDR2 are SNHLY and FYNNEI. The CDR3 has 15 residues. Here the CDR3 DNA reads TGTGCCAGCAGTTCAAGACTAGCGGTGCCCTACGAGCAGTACTTC. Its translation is CASSSRLAVPYEQYF.

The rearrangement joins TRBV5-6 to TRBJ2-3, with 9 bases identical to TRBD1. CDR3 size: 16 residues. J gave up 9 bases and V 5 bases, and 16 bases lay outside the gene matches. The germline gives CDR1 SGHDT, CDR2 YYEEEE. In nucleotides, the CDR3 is TGTGCCAGCAGTTCCTCCGGGACAGGGACTGTAGGCACGCAGTATTTT. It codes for CASSSSGTGTVGTQYF. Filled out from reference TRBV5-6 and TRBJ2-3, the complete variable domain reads DAGVTQSPTHLIKTRGQQVTLRCSPKSGHDTVSWYQQALGQGPQFIFQYYEEEERQRGNFPDRFSGHQFPNYSSELNVNALLLGDSALYLCASSSSGTGTVGTQYFGPGTRLTVL.

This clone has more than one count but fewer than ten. The CDR3 region has the DNA TGCGCCAGCAGCCAAGTCGCAAGGACTTCCTTATGGGCCGGGGAGCTGTTTTTT. Translation gives CASSQVARTSLWAGELFF. This chain links TRBV4-1 with TRBJ2-2, with D perhaps TRBD2 (5 bases). Germline CDR1 is MGHRA and CDR2 is YSYEKL. V was cut by 1 base and J by 6 bases, with 21 bases left in between. The CDR3 consists of 18 residues.

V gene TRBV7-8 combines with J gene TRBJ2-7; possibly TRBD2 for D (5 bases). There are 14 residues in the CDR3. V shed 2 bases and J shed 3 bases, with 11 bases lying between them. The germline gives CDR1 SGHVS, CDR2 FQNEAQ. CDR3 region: CASSLLGGYYEQYF. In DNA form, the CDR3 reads TGTGCCAGCAGCTTACTAGGAGGCTACTACGAGCAGTACTTC.

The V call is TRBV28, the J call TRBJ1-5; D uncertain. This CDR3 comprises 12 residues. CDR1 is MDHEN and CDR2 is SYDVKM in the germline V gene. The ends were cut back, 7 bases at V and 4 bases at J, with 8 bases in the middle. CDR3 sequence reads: CASTLLNQPQHF. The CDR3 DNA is TGTGCCAGCACCCTATTGAATCAGCCCCAGCATTTT.

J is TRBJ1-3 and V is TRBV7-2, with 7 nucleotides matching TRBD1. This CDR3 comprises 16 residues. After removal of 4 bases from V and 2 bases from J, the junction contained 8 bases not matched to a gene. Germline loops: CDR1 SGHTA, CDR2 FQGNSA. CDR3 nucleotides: TGTGCCAGCAGCTCACCAGGGGGAGACGCTGGAAACACCATATATTTT. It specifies CASSSPGGDAGNTIYF.

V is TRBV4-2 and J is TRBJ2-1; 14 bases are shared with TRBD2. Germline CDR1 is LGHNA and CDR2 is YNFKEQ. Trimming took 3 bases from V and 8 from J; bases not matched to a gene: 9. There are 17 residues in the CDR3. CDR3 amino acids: CASSQNKGLAGAYEQFF. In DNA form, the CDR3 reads TGTGCCAGCAGCCAGAACAAGGGACTAGCGGGAGCCTATGAGCAGTTCTTC.

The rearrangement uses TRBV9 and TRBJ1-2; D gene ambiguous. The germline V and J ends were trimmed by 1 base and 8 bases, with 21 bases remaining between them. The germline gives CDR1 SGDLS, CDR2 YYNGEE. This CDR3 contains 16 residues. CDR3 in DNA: TGTGCCAGCAGCGTAAGCTTGGCGGTCGGAATGATCGGCTACACCTTC. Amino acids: CASSVSLAVGMIGYTF.

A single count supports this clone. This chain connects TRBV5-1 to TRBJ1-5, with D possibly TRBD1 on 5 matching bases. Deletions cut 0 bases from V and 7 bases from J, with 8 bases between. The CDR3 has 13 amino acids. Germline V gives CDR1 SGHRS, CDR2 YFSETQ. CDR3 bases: TGCGCCAGCAGCTTGGAGGGACTGCAGCCCCAGCATTTT. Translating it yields CASSLEGLQPQHF.

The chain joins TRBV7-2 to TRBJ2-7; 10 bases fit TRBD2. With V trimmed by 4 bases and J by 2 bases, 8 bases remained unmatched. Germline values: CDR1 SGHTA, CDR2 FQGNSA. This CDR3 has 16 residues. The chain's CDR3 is CASSYTGTSVTYEQYF. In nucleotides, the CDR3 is TGTGCCAGCAGCTATACCGGGACTAGCGTTACCTACGAGCAGTACTTC.

The CDR3 DNA is TGTGCCAGCAGCTTCGGCCAGGGTTCTGGAAACACCATATATTTT. It specifies CASSFGQGSGNTIYF. The chain has TRBV7-6 and TRBJ1-3; D perhaps matches TRBD1 (5 bases). Germline CDR1 is SGHVS and CDR2 is FNYEAQ. Trimming stripped 3 bases from V and 1 base from J, with 10 bases between. The CDR3 has 15 amino acids.

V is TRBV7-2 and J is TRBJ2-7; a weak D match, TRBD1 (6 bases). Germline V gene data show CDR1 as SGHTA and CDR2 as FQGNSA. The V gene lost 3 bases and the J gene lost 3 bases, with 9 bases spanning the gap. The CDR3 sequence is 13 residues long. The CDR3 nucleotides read TGTGCCAGCAGCTTGCACAGGGTCTACGAGCAGTACTTC. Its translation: CASSLHRVYEQYF.

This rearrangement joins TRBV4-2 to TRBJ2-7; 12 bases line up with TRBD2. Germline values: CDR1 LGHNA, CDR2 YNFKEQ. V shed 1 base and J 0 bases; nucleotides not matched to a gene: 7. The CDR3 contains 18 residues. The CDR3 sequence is CASSQATSGRPSSYEQYF. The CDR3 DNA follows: TGTGCCAGCAGCCAAGCCACTAGCGGGAGGCCGAGCTCCTACGAGCAGTACTTC.

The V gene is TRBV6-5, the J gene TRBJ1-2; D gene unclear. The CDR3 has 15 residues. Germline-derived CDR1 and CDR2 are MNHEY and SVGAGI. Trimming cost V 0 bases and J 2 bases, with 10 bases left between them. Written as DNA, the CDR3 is TGTGCCAGCAGTTACTCGATCGCGGAGAACTATGGCTACACCTTC. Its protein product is CASSYSIAENYGYTF.

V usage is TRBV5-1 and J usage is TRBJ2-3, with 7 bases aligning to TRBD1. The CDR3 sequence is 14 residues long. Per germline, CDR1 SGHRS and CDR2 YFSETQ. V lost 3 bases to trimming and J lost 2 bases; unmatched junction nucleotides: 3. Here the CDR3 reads CASSYGTDTDTQYF. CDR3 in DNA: TGCGCCAGCAGCTACGGGACAGACACAGATACGCAGTATTTT.

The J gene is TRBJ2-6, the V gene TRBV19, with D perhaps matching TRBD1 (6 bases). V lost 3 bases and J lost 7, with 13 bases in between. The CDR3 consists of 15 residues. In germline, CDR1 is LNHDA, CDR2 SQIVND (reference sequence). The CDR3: CASSIQGTVANVLTF. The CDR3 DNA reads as TGTGCCAGTAGTATCCAGGGGACGGTCGCCAACGTCCTGACTTTC.

The CDR3 region is CASSYMKTGENTEAFF. CDR3 coding DNA: TGTGCCAGCAGCTATATGAAGACAGGGGAGAACACTGAAGCTTTCTTT. The J gene is TRBJ1-1, the V gene TRBV5-6, with 8 bases fitting TRBD1. Germline values: CDR1 SGHDT, CDR2 YYEEEE. CDR3 size: 16 residues. V lost 3 bases to trimming and J lost 1 base; unmatched junction nucleotides: 8.

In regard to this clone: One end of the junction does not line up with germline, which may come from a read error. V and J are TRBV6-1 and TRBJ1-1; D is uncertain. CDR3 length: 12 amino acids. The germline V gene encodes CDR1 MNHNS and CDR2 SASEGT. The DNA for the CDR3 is TGCCGGACTCTGGGGTTTAACACTGAAGCTTTCTTT. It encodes CRTLGFNTEAFF.

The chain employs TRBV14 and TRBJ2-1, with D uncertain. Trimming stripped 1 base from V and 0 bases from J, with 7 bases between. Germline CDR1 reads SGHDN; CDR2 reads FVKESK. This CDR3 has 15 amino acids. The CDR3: CASSQGSRSYNEQFF. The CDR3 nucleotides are TGTGCCAGCAGCCAAGGTAGCCGCTCCTACAATGAGCAGTTCTTC.

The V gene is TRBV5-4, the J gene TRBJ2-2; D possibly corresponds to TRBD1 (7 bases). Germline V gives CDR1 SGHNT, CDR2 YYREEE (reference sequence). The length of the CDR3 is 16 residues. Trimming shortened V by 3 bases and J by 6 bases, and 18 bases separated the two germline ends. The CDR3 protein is CASSSGGPGGAGELFF. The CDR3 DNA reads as TGTGCCAGCAGCTCAGGGGGGCCTGGCGGGGCCGGGGAGCTGTTTTTT.

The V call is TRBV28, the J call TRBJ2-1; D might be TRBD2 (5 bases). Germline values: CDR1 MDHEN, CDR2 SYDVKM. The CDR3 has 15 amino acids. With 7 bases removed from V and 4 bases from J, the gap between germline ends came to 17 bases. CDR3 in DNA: TGTGCCAGCACCGCCGAGGAGGCGGCTTACAATGAGCAGTTCTTC. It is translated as CASTAEEAAYNEQFF. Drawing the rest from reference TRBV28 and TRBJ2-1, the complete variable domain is DVKVTQSSRYLVKRTGEKVFLECVQDMDHENMFWYRQDPGLGLRLIYFSYDVKMKEKGDIPEGYSVSREKKERFSLILESASTNQTSMYLCASTAEEAAYNEQFFGPGTRLTVL.

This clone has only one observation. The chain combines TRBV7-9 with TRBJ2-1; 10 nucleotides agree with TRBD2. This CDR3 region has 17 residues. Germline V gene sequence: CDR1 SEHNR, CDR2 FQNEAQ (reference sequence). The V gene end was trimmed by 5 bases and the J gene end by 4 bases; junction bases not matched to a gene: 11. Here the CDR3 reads CASSPPTRTSGYNEQFF. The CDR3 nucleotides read TGTGCCAGCAGCCCCCCAACCCGGACTAGCGGTTACAATGAGCAGTTCTTC.

CDR3 in amino acids: CASSGGGLAGPDPPYEQYF. Here the CDR3 DNA reads TGCGCCAGCAGCGGAGGAGGACTAGCGGGGCCAGATCCCCCCTACGAGCAGTACTTC. This chain joins TRBV4-1 and TRBJ2-7, with 12 bases identical to TRBD2. Germline assignment: CDR1 MGHRA and CDR2 YSYEKL. This CDR3 has 19 residues. With 5 bases clipped from V and 2 bases from J, the junction kept 16 bases outside the gene matches.

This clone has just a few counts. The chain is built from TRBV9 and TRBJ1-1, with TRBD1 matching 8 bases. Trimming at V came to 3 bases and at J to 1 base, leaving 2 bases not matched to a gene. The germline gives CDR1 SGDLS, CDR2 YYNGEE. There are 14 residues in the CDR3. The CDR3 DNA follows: TGTGCCAGCAGCGCCGGACAGGGGAACACTGAAGCTTTCTTT. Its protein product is CASSAGQGNTEAFF.

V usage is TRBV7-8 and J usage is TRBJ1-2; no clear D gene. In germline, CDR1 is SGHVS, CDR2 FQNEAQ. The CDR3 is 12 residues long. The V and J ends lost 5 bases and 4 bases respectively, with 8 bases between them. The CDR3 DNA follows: TGTGCCAGCAGCCTAAATGCCTATGGCTACACCTTC. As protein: CASSLNAYGYTF.

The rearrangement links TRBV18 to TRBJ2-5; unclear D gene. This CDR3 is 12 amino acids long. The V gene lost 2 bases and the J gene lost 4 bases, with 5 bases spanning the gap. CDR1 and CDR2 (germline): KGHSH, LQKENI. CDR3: CASSPFRETQYF. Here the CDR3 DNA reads TGTGCCAGCTCACCATTTCGAGAGACCCAGTACTTC.

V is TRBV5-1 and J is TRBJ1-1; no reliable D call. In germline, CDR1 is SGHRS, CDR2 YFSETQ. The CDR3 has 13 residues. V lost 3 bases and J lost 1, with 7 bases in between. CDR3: CASSSQANTEAFF. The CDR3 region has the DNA TGCGCCAGCAGCTCCCAGGCGAACACTGAAGCTTTCTTT.